Following are 3 T cell receptor beta chains from one sample sequenced in a study of human CD8 memory T cell subsets (dated by TCRdb to about 2020). CCR7+ PD-1+ TIGIT+ early differentiated memory cells with dysfunctional, exhausted-like traits were defined as progenitor exhausted-like memory CD8+ T cells (TPEX). TCRdb names NextSeq 550 as the instrument used. A Human TCR Profiling Kit was used to prepare UMI-labeled 5' RACE TCRbeta libraries. The reads, reprocessed by TCRdb, yield one row per CDR3 protein sequence and no DNA. The data table for this sample lists thousands of distinct CDR3 sequences. The top ten clonotypes cover approximately 15% of the sample. The sequenced sample consisted of CD8+ T cells from PBMCs. These receptors were obtained from a human donor in good health.

According to its frequency, this clonotype is medium-sized (0.01 to 0.1%). V usage is TRBV28 and J usage is TRBJ1-5. The germline V gene encodes CDR1 MDHEN and CDR2 SYDVKM. The CDR3 totals 14 residues. CDR3 protein: CASSRDGVNQPQHF.

This chain uses TRBV15 with TRBJ2-5; as DNA is missing, the TRBD1 call by TCRdb cannot be tested. Per germline, CDR1 LNHNV and CDR2 YYDKDF (reference sequence). This CDR3 is 14 amino acids long. CDR3 region: CATSRAGTEETQYF. The whole variable domain, remainder taken from reference TRBV15 and TRBJ2-5, is DAMVIQNPRYQVTQFGKPVTLSCSQTLNHNVMYWYQQKSSQAPKLLFHYYDKDFNNEADTPDNFQSRRPNTSFCFLDIRSPGLGDTAMYLCATSRAGTEETQYFGPGTRLLVL.

The chain has TRBV4-1 and TRBJ1-5; the D gene TCRdb calls, TRBD1, cannot be checked with no DNA. The CDR3 loop spans 15 amino acids. Germline V gene lookup returns CDR1 MGHRA and CDR2 YSYEKL. CDR3 sequence: CASSQDWGEGQPQHF.